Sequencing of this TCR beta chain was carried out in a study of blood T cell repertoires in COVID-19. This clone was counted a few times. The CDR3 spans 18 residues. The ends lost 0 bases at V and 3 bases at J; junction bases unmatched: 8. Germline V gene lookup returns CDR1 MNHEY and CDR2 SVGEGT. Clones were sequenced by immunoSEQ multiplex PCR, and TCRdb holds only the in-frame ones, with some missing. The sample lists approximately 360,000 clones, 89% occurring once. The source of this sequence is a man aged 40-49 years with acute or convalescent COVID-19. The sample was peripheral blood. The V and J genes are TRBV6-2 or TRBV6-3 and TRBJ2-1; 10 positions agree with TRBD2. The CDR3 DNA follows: TGTGCCAGCAGTTACTCGAAGGCCCTAGCGGGGGACTACAATGAGCAGTTCTTC. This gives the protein CASSYSKALAGDYNEQFF.